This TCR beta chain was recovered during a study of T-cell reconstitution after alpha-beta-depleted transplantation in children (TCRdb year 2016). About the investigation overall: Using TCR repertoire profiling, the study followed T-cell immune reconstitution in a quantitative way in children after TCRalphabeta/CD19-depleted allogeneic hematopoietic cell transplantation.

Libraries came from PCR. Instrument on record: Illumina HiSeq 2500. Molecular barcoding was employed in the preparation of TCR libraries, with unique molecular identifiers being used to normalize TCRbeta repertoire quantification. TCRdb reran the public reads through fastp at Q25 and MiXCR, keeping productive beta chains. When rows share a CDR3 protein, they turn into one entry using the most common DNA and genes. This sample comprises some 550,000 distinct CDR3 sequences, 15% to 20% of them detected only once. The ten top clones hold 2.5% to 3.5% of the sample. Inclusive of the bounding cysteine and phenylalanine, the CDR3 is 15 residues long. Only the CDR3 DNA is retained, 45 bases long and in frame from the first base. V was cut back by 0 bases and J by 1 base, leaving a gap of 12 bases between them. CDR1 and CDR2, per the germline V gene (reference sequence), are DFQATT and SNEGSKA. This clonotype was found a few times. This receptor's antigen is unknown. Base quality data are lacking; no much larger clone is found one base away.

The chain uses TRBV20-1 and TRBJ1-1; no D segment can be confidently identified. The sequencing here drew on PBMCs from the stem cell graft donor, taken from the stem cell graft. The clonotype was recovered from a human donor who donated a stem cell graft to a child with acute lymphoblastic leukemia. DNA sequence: TGCAGTGCTAGAGATACGGAGGCAACGAACACTGAAGCTTTCTTT. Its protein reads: CSARDTEATNTEAFF.